The 24 T cell receptor beta chains below all came from one sample that was sequenced in a study of T-cell memory formation after mild COVID-19. TCRdb re-called the 5' RACE reads through MiXCR, storing one row per CDR3 protein. The sample contains about 500,000 distinct CDR3 sequences, roughly 22% of which appear only once. Material: PBMCs or a T cell subset sorted from them (not recorded which). The receptors come from an adult woman who had mild COVID-19 (a few samples of this study predate the infection). Cell type and time point are not known.

This clonotype was detected a few times. CDR3 sequence reads: CASSADINQPQHF. Written as DNA, the CDR3 is TGTGCCAGCAGCGCTGACATCAATCAGCCCCAGCATTTT. The V and J genes are TRBV9 and TRBJ1-5; D ambiguous. This CDR3 spans 13 amino acids. Trimming shortened V by 3 bases and J by 3 bases, and 7 bases separated the two germline ends. Germline values: CDR1 SGDLS, CDR2 YYNGEE.

This clonotype was observed a handful of times. The CDR3 loop reads CASSLAPSGILYEQYF. The CDR3 DNA is TGTGCCAGCAGCTTGGCACCTAGCGGGATCTTGTACGAGCAGTACTTC. The V call is TRBV7-3, the J call TRBJ2-7, with 9 bases identical to TRBD2. Per germline, CDR1 SGHTA and CDR2 FQGTGA. This CDR3 comprises 16 residues. V lost 3 bases, J lost 4 bases, and 10 bases stayed unmatched.

The chain uses TRBV7-9 and TRBJ2-7, with TRBD1 identical over 7 bases. CDR3 length: 17 amino acids. Per germline, CDR1 SEHNR and CDR2 FQNEAQ (reference sequence). V was pared by 4 bases and J by 0 bases, with 12 bases of the junction left unmatched. The CDR3 region is CASSSSPGGDSSYEQYF. Here the CDR3 DNA reads TGTGCCAGCAGCTCTAGCCCAGGTGGGGACAGCTCCTACGAGCAGTACTTC.

V is TRBV7-2 and J is TRBJ2-4; 12 nucleotides line up with TRBD2. V shed 0 bases, J shed 4 bases, and the junction held 10 bases outside the gene matches. The CDR3 has 19 residues. The germline gives CDR1 SGHTA, CDR2 FQGNSA. The CDR3 nucleotides are TGTGCCAGCAGCTTAGCCAGCGGTGGACTAGCGGGAACGAAAAACATTCAGTACTTC. Amino acids: CASSLASGGLAGTKNIQYF.

This clonotype was counted only a few times. The chain recombines TRBV20-1 with TRBJ2-5; D remains unclear. V dropped 7 bases and J dropped 0 bases, with 15 bases sitting between them. Germline V gene lookup returns CDR1 DFQATT and CDR2 SNEGSKA (reference sequence). The CDR3 spans 14 residues. In nucleotides, the CDR3 is TGCAGTGTAACGGAAGGGTGGTACCAAGAGACCCAGTACTTC. Translation: CSVTEGWYQETQYF.

This clonotype was found a few times. The gene calls are TRBV7-2 and TRBJ2-1, with 7 bases aligning to TRBD1. Trimming cost V 1 base and J 8 bases; bases outside gene matches: 8. The length of the CDR3 is 15 residues. Per germline, CDR1 SGHTA and CDR2 FQGNSA. CDR3 loop: CASSLDRGSFHEQFF. The CDR3 region has the DNA TGTGCCAGCAGCTTAGACAGGGGTAGTTTCCATGAGCAGTTCTTC. Drawing the rest from reference TRBV7-2 and TRBJ2-1, the complete variable domain is GAGVSQSPSNKVTEKGKDVELRCDPISGHTALYWYRQSLGQGLEFLIYFQGNSAPDKSGLPSDRFSAERTGGSVSTLTIQRTQQEDSAVYLCASSLDRGSFHEQFFGPGTRLTVL.

This clonotype was detected only a few times. This chain uses TRBV7-9 with TRBJ2-7; 7 bases are a match to TRBD1. V trimming: 6 bases; J trimming: 2 bases; junction bases outside the gene matches: 7. Germline loops: CDR1 SEHNR, CDR2 FQNEAQ (reference sequence). The CDR3 contains 14 residues. The CDR3 is CASRKTGPTYEQYF. The CDR3 DNA sequence: TGTGCCAGCAGAAAGACAGGGCCCACCTACGAGCAGTACTTC.

This clonotype was seen more than once but under ten times. The chain joins TRBV12-3 or TRBV12-4 to TRBJ1-1; TRBD1 aligns across 7 bases. V dropped 7 bases and J dropped 1; count of bases not matched to a gene: 3. The CDR3 is made up of 13 amino acids. CDR3 loop: CASIGDRNTEAFF. The CDR3 DNA is TGTGCCAGCATCGGGGACAGGAACACTGAAGCTTTCTTT.

The V gene is TRBV4-3, the J gene TRBJ2-7, with 11 positions matching TRBD2. This CDR3 is built from 15 residues. The germline V gene encodes CDR1 LGHNA and CDR2 YSLEER. V shed 1 base and J 3 bases; nucleotides not matched to a gene: 2. The CDR3 coding sequence is TGCGCCAGCAGCCAAGGTGGACTAGCGGGCTACGAGCAGTACTTC. This encodes CASSQGGLAGYEQYF.

In its sample, this clonotype was seen a few times. V gene TRBV5-1 combines with J gene TRBJ2-3; D is unclear. V was cut by 3 bases and J by 0 bases, with 11 bases left in between. CDR1 SGHRS and CDR2 YFSETQ come from the germline V gene. The CDR3 contains 15 residues. The DNA of the CDR3 is TGCGCCAGCAGCTCGAGCCAGTACAGCACAGATACGCAGTATTTT. Translation gives CASSSSQYSTDTQYF.

This clonotype was observed a handful of times. The rearrangement links TRBV3-1 to TRBJ1-5; a possible D gene is TRBD1 (6 bases). Germline CDR1 reads LGHDT; CDR2 reads YNNKEL (reference sequence). With 0 bases removed from V and 0 bases from J, the gap between germline ends came to 15 bases. The CDR3 sequence is 18 residues long. CDR3 in DNA: TGTGCCAGCAGCCAAGATCACCCGACAGGACCTAGCAATCAGCCCCAGCATTTT. Encoded protein: CASSQDHPTGPSNQPQHF.

CDR3 sequence (DNA): TGTGCCAGCAGCCTAATGGGACAGGGAGAAACCGGGGAGCTGTTTTTT. It specifies CASSLMGQGETGELFF. The chain links TRBV9 to TRBJ2-2; 9 nucleotides match TRBD1. This CDR3 region has 16 residues. Unmatched junction bases numbered 9, after V lost 4 bases and J lost 5 bases. Germline-derived CDR1 and CDR2 are SGDLS and YYNGEE.

The chain links TRBV12-3 or TRBV12-4 to TRBJ2-3; D unresolved. This CDR3 region has 11 residues. CDR3 region: CVTLRADTQYF. As DNA, the CDR3 is TGTGTAACGTTAAGGGCAGATACGCAGTATTTT.

This clonotype was seen more than once but under ten times. The chain uses TRBV12-3 or TRBV12-4 and TRBJ1-2; the match to TRBD1 covers 10 bases. This CDR3 is built from 13 residues. V lost 5 bases to trimming and J lost 7 bases; unmatched junction nucleotides: 4. The chain's CDR3 is CASSETGGGGYTF. In DNA, the CDR3 is TGTGCCAGCAGTGAGACAGGGGGCGGTGGCTACACCTTC.

This clonotype was counted only a few times. The chain couples TRBV12-3 or TRBV12-4 to TRBJ1-5; 7 bases are a match to TRBD1. With V trimmed by 6 bases and J by 5 bases, 7 bases remained unmatched. The CDR3 is 14 amino acids. The CDR3, as DNA: TGTGCCAGCAGCGCCGGGACAGTCGATCAGCCCCAGCATTTT. This encodes CASSAGTVDQPQHF.

This chain links TRBV18 with TRBJ1-1; D may be TRBD1 (5 bases). Per germline, CDR1 KGHSH and CDR2 LQKENI. This CDR3 is 14 amino acids long. Trimming took 3 bases from V and 0 from J, leaving 8 bases between them. This chain's CDR3 is CASSPTVMNTEAFF. CDR3 coding DNA: TGTGCCAGCTCACCGACAGTGATGAACACTGAAGCTTTCTTT. The variable domain in full, completed from reference TRBV18 and TRBJ1-1, reads NAGVMQNPRHLVRRRGQEARLRCSPMKGHSHVYWYRQLPEEGLKFMVYLQKENIIDESGMPKERFSAEFPKEGPSILRIQQVVRGDSAAYFCASSPTVMNTEAFFGQGTRLTVV.

The gene calls are TRBV29-1 and TRBJ2-1; TRBD1 or TRBD2 may be the D gene (7 bases each). Germline V gene lookup returns CDR1 SQVTM and CDR2 ANQGSEA. V lost 3 bases, J lost 7 bases, and 10 bases lay in between. The CDR3 has 12 amino acids. The CDR3 region has the DNA TGCAGCGTTGACAGGGGGGGGAATGAGCAGTTCTTC. Amino acids: CSVDRGGNEQFF.

In its sample, this clonotype was seen a few times. V and J are TRBV7-6 and TRBJ1-5; 8 bases align to TRBD1. The CDR3 spans 15 residues. V lost 0 bases and J lost 6; bases outside the gene matches: 4. The germline V gene has CDR1 SGHVS and CDR2 FNYEAQ. DNA of the CDR3: TGTGCCAGCAGCTTAGCTGCAGGGGGCCCTCAGCCCCAGCATTTT. It encodes CASSLAAGGPQPQHF.

The V gene is TRBV6-5, the J gene TRBJ1-3; no firm D call. Germline loops: CDR1 MNHEY, CDR2 SVGAGI. CDR3 length equals 14 residues. Trimming removed 5 bases at V and 0 bases at J, with 8 bases between. The CDR3 DNA sequence: TGTGCCAGCAGTACCCTACGCTCTGGAAACACCATATATTTT. Translated: CASSTLRSGNTIYF.

The V and J genes are TRBV7-9 and TRBJ2-7, with 9 bases fitting TRBD1. In germline, CDR1 is SEHNR, CDR2 FQNEAQ (reference sequence). The V and J ends lost 3 bases and 5 bases, in that order; junction bases with no gene match: 5. The CDR3 length is 14 residues. The CDR3 DNA follows: TGTGCCAGCAGCTTGGGACAGGGTTCCCACGAGCAGTACTTC. Translated: CASSLGQGSHEQYF.

This clonotype was seen only a few times. This CDR3 reads CASRIRLAGEGQFF. Written as DNA, the CDR3 is TGTGCCAGCAGGATCCGACTAGCGGGAGAGGGGCAGTTCTTC. The chain employs TRBV12-3 or TRBV12-4 and TRBJ2-1; TRBD2 agrees at 12 bases. The CDR3 totals 14 residues. V lost 6 bases to trimming and J lost 12 bases; unmatched junction nucleotides: 9.

The V call is TRBV12-3 or TRBV12-4, the J call TRBJ2-1, with TRBD2 identical over 9 bases. The CDR3 loop spans 18 amino acids. V trimming: 6 bases; J trimming: 7 bases; junction bases outside the gene matches: 19. CDR3 DNA: TGTGCCAGCAGAGGCCAGAACCGGGGTCTAGCGGGAAGTAATGAGCAGTTCTTC. This translates into CASRGQNRGLAGSNEQFF.

This sequence joins TRBV7-2 and TRBJ2-3; 8 nucleotides align to TRBD2. V lost 4 bases, J lost 5 bases, and 8 bases stayed unmatched. The CDR3 loop spans 15 amino acids. The germline CDR1 and CDR2 sequences are SGHTA and FQGNSA. The CDR3 region has the DNA TGTGCCAGCAGCTCGCAAGGACTAGCCGGAGATACGCAGTATTTT. Translated: CASSSQGLAGDTQYF. The variable domain in full, completed from reference TRBV7-2 and TRBJ2-3, reads GAGVSQSPSNKVTEKGKDVELRCDPISGHTALYWYRQSLGQGLEFLIYFQGNSAPDKSGLPSDRFSAERTGGSVSTLTIQRTQQEDSAVYLCASSSQGLAGDTQYFGPGTRLTVL.

This clonotype occurred a few times. This chain connects TRBV5-1 to TRBJ2-2; D might be TRBD1 or TRBD2, each matching 5 bases. Trimming shortened V by 0 bases and J by 8 bases, and 14 bases separated the two germline ends. This CDR3 spans 15 amino acids. Germline-derived CDR1 and CDR2 are SGHRS and YFSETQ. Written as DNA, the CDR3 is TGCGCCAGCAGCTTGGGACAGACCGGGACGGGGGAGCTGTTTTTT. Amino acid sequence: CASSLGQTGTGELFF.